What follows are 29 T cell receptor beta chains derived from one specimen sequenced in a study of shared clonotypes between healthy human individuals. The method was immunoSEQ multiplex PCR; TCRdb's version includes in-frame clones alone and lacks a portion of them. The table shows about 470,000 clones, with 70% to 80% occurring only once. Sequenced sample: PBMCs. These receptors all come from a woman aged 40 to 50 in good health. Some clones in this sample may be carry-over from other donors' samples.

The gene calls are TRBV18 and TRBJ2-7, with TRBD2 matching 7 bases. The CDR3 is 15 residues long. Trimming took 3 bases from V and 0 from J; bases not matched to a gene: 5. CDR1 and CDR2 from the germline V gene are KGHSH and LQKENI. CDR3 sequence: CASSPGGGPSYEQYF. DNA for the CDR3: TGTGCCAGCTCACCGGGGGGGGGTCCCTCCTACGAGCAGTACTTC.

This clone showed up many times. The genes are TRBV7-3 and TRBJ2-1, with TRBD1 matching over 7 bases. The ends lost 4 bases at V and 9 bases at J; junction bases unmatched: 6. CDR1 SGHTA and CDR2 FQGTGA come from the germline V gene. The CDR3 covers 13 residues. The CDR3 nucleotides read TGTGCCAGCAGCTCACAGGGGTCGGGTGAGCAGTTCTTC. This translates into CASSSQGSGEQFF.

V gene TRBV5-1 combines with J gene TRBJ2-3; 7 bases map to TRBD1. Germline V lookup: CDR1 SGHRS, CDR2 YFSETQ. This CDR3 contains 15 residues. Trimming took 4 bases from V and 5 from J; bases not matched to a gene: 10. The DNA of the CDR3 is TGCGCCAGCAGCCCTACAGGGGTACGAGGAGATACGCAGTATTTT. It encodes CASSPTGVRGDTQYF.

This clone has only a few counts. The chain has TRBV19 and TRBJ2-1; 8 bases are a match to TRBD2. J lost 6 bases, V lost 2 bases, and 6 bases had no gene match. Looked up from germline, CDR1 is LNHDA and CDR2 is SQIVND (reference sequence). The CDR3 has 15 residues. The CDR3 spells CASSILAGTRNEQFF. Written as DNA, the CDR3 is TGTGCCAGTAGTATATTAGCGGGAACACGCAATGAGCAGTTCTTC.

The sample holds a few counts of this clone. This sequence joins TRBV28 and TRBJ1-3; no firm D call. This CDR3 contains 15 residues. V was clipped by 2 bases and J by 0 bases, with 8 bases between them. The germline V gene encodes CDR1 MDHEN and CDR2 SYDVKM. Here the CDR3 reads CASSLPHSSGNTIYF. In DNA form, the CDR3 reads TGTGCCAGCAGTTTACCCCACAGCTCTGGAAACACCATATATTTT. The full variable domain, with the rest looked up from reference TRBV28 and TRBJ1-3, is DVKVTQSSRYLVKRTGEKVFLECVQDMDHENMFWYRQDPGLGLRLIYFSYDVKMKEKGDIPEGYSVSREKKERFSLILESASTNQTSMYLCASSLPHSSGNTIYFGEGSWLTVV.

The gene calls are TRBV10-3 and TRBJ2-5, with 8 bases that match TRBD2. V gave up 7 bases and J gave up 0 bases; unmatched junction bases: 7. CDR3 length: 15 residues. CDR1 is ENHRY, CDR2 SYGVKD, per germline. CDR3: CAINAGLGDQETQYF. CDR3 DNA: TGTGCCATCAACGCGGGACTAGGGGACCAAGAGACCCAGTACTTC.

This clone was picked up a small number of times. This rearrangement joins TRBV25-1 to TRBJ1-2; D may be TRBD1 (5 bases). Germline V CDR1 and CDR2: MGHDK, SYGVNS. The CDR3 totals 11 residues. The V end was cut by 5 bases, the J end by 7 bases, with 8 bases between. CDR3 region: CASSSGFGYTF. The CDR3 region has the DNA TGTGCCAGCAGTTCAGGGTTTGGCTACACCTTC.

This clone was counted between two and nine times. The genes are TRBV2 and TRBJ2-1, with 13 bases aligning to TRBD2. From germline, CDR1 is SNHLY and CDR2 FYNNEI. V was clipped by 4 bases and J by 0 bases; unmatched bases: 6. This CDR3 spans 18 amino acids. The CDR3: CASSAALAGGSSYNEQFF. In DNA, the CDR3 is TGTGCCAGCAGTGCAGCACTAGCGGGAGGGAGCTCCTACAATGAGCAGTTCTTC.

V and J are TRBV2 and TRBJ2-5; 10 nucleotides agree with TRBD2. Germline values: CDR1 SNHLY, CDR2 FYNNEI. The CDR3 is made up of 16 amino acids. V lost 6 bases, J lost 4 bases, and 11 bases stayed unmatched. The CDR3 region has the DNA TGTGCCAGCAGCCCAAGGGGACTAGCGTTTGGAGAGACCCAGTACTTC. Its protein is CASSPRGLAFGETQYF.

The chain carries TRBV7-2 and TRBJ1-6; D gene ambiguous. The CDR3 is 14 residues long. Germline V gene data show CDR1 as SGHTA and CDR2 as FQGNSA. V dropped 0 bases and J dropped 9 bases, with 9 bases sitting between them. The CDR3 reads CASSLAGYGSPLHF. CDR3 nucleotide sequence: TGTGCCAGCAGCTTAGCAGGGTATGGTTCACCCCTCCACTTT.

This rearrangement joins TRBV11-1 to TRBJ2-4, with a tentative D call TRBD1 (6 bases). The CDR3 covers 15 residues. Deletions cut 5 bases from V and 4 bases from J, with 15 bases between. The germline gives CDR1 SGHAT, CDR2 FQDESV (reference sequence). The DNA of the CDR3 is TGTGCCAGCAGCCCTAGGGTTGGACAGAAAAACATTCAGTACTTC. Amino acid sequence: CASSPRVGQKNIQYF. Full variable domain (rest looked up from reference TRBV11-1 and TRBJ2-4): EAEVAQSPRYKITEKSQAVAFWCDPISGHATLYWYRQILGQGPELLVQFQDESVVDDSQLPKDRFSAERLKGVDSTLKIQPAELGDSAMYLCASSPRVGQKNIQYFGAGTRLSVL.

V and J are TRBV28 and TRBJ1-4; no firm D call. Trimming took 3 bases from V and 0 from J, leaving 5 bases between them. There are 14 residues in the CDR3. The germline gives CDR1 MDHEN, CDR2 SYDVKM. The CDR3 region has the DNA TGTGCCAGCAGTTTTTTTGCAACTAATGAAAAACTGTTTTTT. It encodes CASSFFATNEKLFF.

The chain carries TRBV15 and TRBJ1-6; 8 bases fit TRBD1. Germline assignment: CDR1 LNHNV and CDR2 YYDKDF (reference sequence). This CDR3 has 14 residues. The V gene end was trimmed by 5 bases and the J gene end by 7 bases; junction bases not matched to a gene: 4. The CDR3 nucleotides read TGTGCCACCAGCTGGGGACAGGAGAATTCACCCCTCCACTTT. Amino acid sequence: CATSWGQENSPLHF. The full variable domain, completed using reference TRBV15 and TRBJ1-6, is DAMVIQNPRYQVTQFGKPVTLSCSQTLNHNVMYWYQQKSSQAPKLLFHYYDKDFNNEADTPDNFQSRRPNTSFCFLDIRSPGLGDTAMYLCATSWGQENSPLHFGNGTRLTVT.

This clone was counted a single time. This chain uses TRBV11-2 with TRBJ2-1; the D gene could be TRBD1 or TRBD2 (5 bases each). The germline gives CDR1 SGHAT, CDR2 FQNNGV. The CDR3 consists of 12 residues. V lost 7 bases and J 8 bases, leaving 12 bases between the germline ends. In nucleotides, the CDR3 is TGTGCCAGCACCTACGGGGCCTATGAGCAGTTCTTC. Residues: CASTYGAYEQFF.

This sequence joins TRBV27 and TRBJ2-7, with 10 nucleotides matching TRBD1. The CDR3 spans 14 residues. V was pared by 4 bases and J by 4 bases, with 4 bases of the junction left unmatched. CDR1 MNHEY and CDR2 SMNVEV come from the germline V gene (reference sequence). The DNA of the CDR3 is TGTGCCAGCAGTTCCCGACAGGGGGCTTACGAGCAGTACTTC. Protein sequence: CASSSRQGAYEQYF.

This clone was seen a handful of times. The V gene is TRBV6-4, the J gene TRBJ2-3, with TRBD1 identical over 9 bases. CDR3 length: 17 amino acids. The germline CDR1 and CDR2 sequences are MRHNA and SNTAGT. V lost 0 bases, J lost 1 base, and 5 bases stayed unmatched. In DNA, the CDR3 is TGTGCCAGCAGTGACTCAGACACAGGGGGCGGCACAGATACGCAGTATTTT. Amino acid sequence: CASSDSDTGGGTDTQYF.

The chain has TRBV5-1 and TRBJ2-3; D not resolved. The CDR3 has 15 residues. The germline CDR1 and CDR2 sequences are SGHRS and YFSETQ. Trimming stripped 4 bases from V and 3 bases from J, with 15 bases between. DNA of the CDR3: TGCGCCAGCAGCAGCGACGGGTTTTTGACAGATACGCAGTATTTT. This sequence encodes CASSSDGFLTDTQYF.

At least ten counts were recorded for this clone. Additional DNA sequences in this sample encode the identical CDR3. The chain joins TRBV4-2 to TRBJ2-7; no definite D call. Germline-derived CDR1 and CDR2 are LGHNA and YNFKEQ. The CDR3 covers 15 residues. The ends were cut back, 6 bases at V and 2 bases at J, with 17 bases in the middle. Here the CDR3 DNA reads TGTGCCAGCAGTTTCCTCCGCTACTCACCCTACGAGCAGTACTTC. It specifies CASSFLRYSPYEQYF.

The chain joins TRBV7-2 to TRBJ2-7, with 10 bases matching TRBD2. Germline V gives CDR1 SGHTA, CDR2 FQGNSA. V dropped 2 bases and J dropped 2; count of bases not matched to a gene: 6. The length of the CDR3 is 16 residues. The CDR3, as DNA: TGTGCCAGCAGCTTATGGCTAGCGGGAGAACCCTACGAGCAGTACTTC. As protein: CASSLWLAGEPYEQYF. Looking up the rest from reference TRBV7-2 and TRBJ2-7 gives the full variable domain: GAGVSQSPSNKVTEKGKDVELRCDPISGHTALYWYRQSLGQGLEFLIYFQGNSAPDKSGLPSDRFSAERTGGSVSTLTIQRTQQEDSAVYLCASSLWLAGEPYEQYFGPGTRLTVT.

The chain recombines TRBV29-1 with TRBJ1-1; 8 nucleotides match TRBD1. The germline CDR1 and CDR2 sequences are SQVTM and ANQGSEA. The V and J ends lost 3 bases and 1 base, in that order; junction bases with no gene match: 1. The CDR3 sequence is 13 residues long. CDR3 sequence (DNA): TGCAGCGTTGACAGGGGGCAGAACACTGAAGCTTTCTTT. Translating gives CSVDRGQNTEAFF.

The chain combines TRBV9 with TRBJ2-7, with 8 bases fitting TRBD1. This CDR3 region has 14 residues. Germline V lookup: CDR1 SGDLS, CDR2 YYNGEE. The trim removed 3 bases at V and 5 bases at J, leaving 7 bases unmatched. The CDR3 coding sequence is TGTGCCAGCAGCGCCGACAGGGGACAAAACGAGCAGTACTTC. Encoded protein: CASSADRGQNEQYF. Full variable domain (rest looked up from reference TRBV9 and TRBJ2-7): DSGVTQTPKHLITATGQRVTLRCSPRSGDLSVYWYQQSLDQGLQFLIQYYNGEERAKGNILERFSAQQFPDLHSELNLSSLELGDSALYFCASSADRGQNEQYFGPGTRLTVT.

This clone was counted only a few times. This rearrangement joins TRBV2 to TRBJ2-7, with 7 bases that match TRBD2. Trimming cost V 8 bases and J 0 bases; bases outside gene matches: 7. The CDR3 totals 14 residues. Germline values: CDR1 SNHLY, CDR2 FYNNEI. CDR3 residues: CASLVGGLSYEQYF. The DNA of the CDR3 is TGTGCCAGCCTGGTGGGAGGGCTCTCCTACGAGCAGTACTTC.

This clone has more than one count but fewer than ten. The chain couples TRBV7-3 to TRBJ2-2; 13 bases map to TRBD2. J lost 5 bases, V lost 6 bases, and 9 bases had no gene match. Germline-derived CDR1 and CDR2 are SGHTA and FQGTGA. The CDR3 has 17 residues. The CDR3 loop is CASSWTSGRGATGELFF. For the CDR3, the DNA is TGTGCCAGCAGTTGGACTAGCGGGAGAGGCGCAACCGGGGAGCTGTTTTTT.

This chain uses TRBV30 with TRBJ2-5, with a tentative D call TRBD1 (6 bases). This CDR3 has 14 amino acids. Germline assignment: CDR1 GTSNPN and CDR2 SVGIG (reference sequence). Trimming shortened V by 3 bases and J by 2 bases, and 13 bases separated the two germline ends. In DNA, the CDR3 is TGTGCCTGGAGCACAGGGCGGAATCAAGAGACCCAGTACTTC. It encodes CAWSTGRNQETQYF. The variable domain in full, with the rest retrieved from reference TRBV30 and TRBJ2-5, is SQTIHQWPATLVQPVGSPLSLECTVEGTSNPNLYWYRQAAGRGLQLLFYSVGIGQISSEVPQNLSASRPQDRQFILSSKKLLLSDSGFYLCAWSTGRNQETQYFGPGTRLLVL.

This clone was seen a handful of times. The rearrangement joins TRBV19 to TRBJ2-7; TRBD2 agrees at 14 bases. J gave up 2 bases and V 4 bases, and 7 bases lay outside the gene matches. Germline V gives CDR1 LNHDA, CDR2 SQIVND (reference sequence). This CDR3 contains 17 residues. CDR3: CASSRGLAGVEAYEQYF. CDR3 bases: TGTGCCAGTAGTAGGGGACTAGCGGGAGTGGAGGCCTACGAGCAGTACTTC.

This clone was counted only a few times. The chain links TRBV6-4 to TRBJ2-7; no reliable D call. The CDR3 spans 12 residues. CDR1 is MRHNA and CDR2 is SNTAGT in the germline V gene. Trimming removed 4 bases from V and 2 bases from J, with 6 bases in between. CDR3 sequence: CASSATPYEQYF. The CDR3 bases are TGTGCCAGCAGTGCCACCCCCTACGAGCAGTACTTC.

This clone showed up just once. The chain links TRBV28 to TRBJ2-3; D unresolved. Trimming took off 5 bases at V and 2 bases at J, with 8 bases between the two ends. Germline CDR1 and CDR2: MDHEN and SYDVKM. The CDR3 loop spans 13 amino acids. The CDR3 DNA is TGTGCCAGCAGTCGCTCGTACACAGATACGCAGTATTTT. Translated: CASSRSYTDTQYF.

This clone occurred a few times. The genes are TRBV7-9 and TRBJ2-7; a possible D gene is TRBD2 (5 bases). Trimming cost V 1 base and J 4 bases, with 11 bases left between them. The V gene's germline CDR1 is SEHNR and CDR2 FQNEAQ (reference sequence). The CDR3 is made up of 14 amino acids. CDR3: CASSLGGSRYEQYF. DNA for the CDR3: TGTGCCAGCAGCTTAGGAGGGAGCAGGTACGAGCAGTACTTC.

This sequence joins TRBV10-2 and TRBJ1-4, with D perhaps matching TRBD1 (5 bases). V was trimmed by 4 bases and J by 6 bases, leaving 9 bases between them. Germline V gene sequence: CDR1 WSHSY, CDR2 SAAADI. The CDR3 runs to 13 residues. CDR3 DNA sequence: TGCGCCAGCAGTGTTGACAGCTATGAAAAACTGTTTTTT. Translating gives CASSVDSYEKLFF.